These 2 T cell receptor beta chains were all obtained from the same sample, sequenced in a study of shared clonotypes between healthy human individuals. The method was immunoSEQ multiplex PCR; TCRdb's version includes in-frame clones alone and lacks a portion of them. The data show about 1,800,000 clones, about 95% seen once. Naive CD8 cells, CD45RO-negative and positively selected for CCR7, excluded terminally differentiated effector memory CD45RA+ cells. The sequenced sample was naive CD8+ T cells sorted from blood. Every receptor here comes from a man aged 18 to 35 in good health.

The V call is TRBV28, the J call TRBJ2-7; tentative D call: TRBD1 (6 bases). In germline, CDR1 is MDHEN, CDR2 SYDVKM. CDR3 length: 14 residues. V lost 3 bases, J lost 2 bases, and 11 bases lay in between. The CDR3 DNA reads as TGTGCCAGCAGTTTGCAGGGGTTTACCTACGAGCAGTACTTC. This sequence encodes CASSLQGFTYEQYF. Full variable domain (rest looked up from reference TRBV28 and TRBJ2-7): DVKVTQSSRYLVKRTGEKVFLECVQDMDHENMFWYRQDPGLGLRLIYFSYDVKMKEKGDIPEGYSVSREKKERFSLILESASTNQTSMYLCASSLQGFTYEQYFGPGTRLTVT.

V gene TRBV2 combines with J gene TRBJ2-5; D may be TRBD1 or TRBD2 (5 bases each). Germline CDR1 and CDR2: SNHLY and FYNNEI. The V end lost 5 bases, the J end lost 1 base, and 17 bases lay between the germline ends. There are 16 residues in the CDR3. CDR3 region: CASSFGTASFQETQYF. CDR3 DNA: TGTGCCAGCAGTTTCGGGACCGCCAGCTTCCAAGAGACCCAGTACTTC.